The 27 T cell receptor beta chains in this list originate from one sample, sequenced in a study of blood T cells in healthy people across ages. Primed by a sample-barcoded 5' primer and a J-beta primer mix, a second PCR proceeded for roughly 6 to 12 cycles. TCRdb processed the 5' RACE reads anew with MiXCR; each CDR3 protein has one entry. The table shows 1.2 million to 1.5 million distinct CDR3 sequences, with roughly 45% occurring only once. The source material was blood. The receptors come from a woman aged 18-29 years in good health.

V and J are TRBV6-1 and TRBJ1-4; TRBD1 agrees at 7 bases. The length of the CDR3 is 15 residues. Germline-derived CDR1 and CDR2 are MNHNS and SASEGT. Trimming took 2 bases from V and 3 from J; bases not matched to a gene: 3. CDR3 loop: CASSETTGANEKLFF. In DNA form, the CDR3 reads TGTGCCAGCAGTGAAACCACAGGGGCTAATGAAAAACTGTTTTTT.

This clonotype has a handful of counts. The rearrangement links TRBV20-1 to TRBJ2-1, with 7 bases aligning to TRBD2. The V segment lost 3 bases and the J segment 2 bases; nucleotides outside the gene matches: 7. Germline assignment: CDR1 DFQATT and CDR2 SNEGSKA (reference sequence). The length of the CDR3 is 15 residues. The CDR3 bases are TGCAGTGCTAGGGCCGGCGGGAGCGCCTACAATGAGCAGTTCTTC. It translates to CSARAGGSAYNEQFF.

This clonotype was picked up many times. The rearrangement uses TRBV4-2 and TRBJ2-5; TRBD2 agrees at 9 bases. The V gene's germline CDR1 is LGHNA and CDR2 YNFKEQ. Unmatched junction bases numbered 12, after V lost 3 bases and J lost 4 bases. There are 17 residues in the CDR3. CDR3 bases: TGTGCCAGCAGCCAGAACACCCAGGCAGCGGGAGGAGAGACCCAGTACTTC. This sequence encodes CASSQNTQAAGGETQYF.

The sample holds many counts of this clonotype. This chain uses TRBV5-1 with TRBJ2-7; 7 positions match TRBD1. This CDR3 spans 15 amino acids. Germline values: CDR1 SGHRS, CDR2 YFSETQ. The V segment lost 0 bases and the J segment 0 bases; nucleotides outside the gene matches: 3. CDR3 protein: CASSLEGQPSYEQYF. The CDR3 coding sequence is TGCGCCAGCAGCTTGGAGGGACAGCCCTCCTACGAGCAGTACTTC. The full variable domain, rest sourced from reference TRBV5-1 and TRBJ2-7, is KAGVTQTPRYLIKTRGQQVTLSCSPISGHRSVSWYQQTPGQGLQFLFEYFSETQRNKGNFPGRFSGRQFSNSRSEMNVSTLELGDSALYLCASSLEGQPSYEQYFGPGTRLTVT.

This clonotype was seen a handful of times. CDR3 DNA: TGTGCCAGCAGTTATGTCGTCAATCAGCCCCAGCATTTT. Translation gives CASSYVVNQPQHF. The rearrangement joins TRBV12-3 or TRBV12-4 to TRBJ1-5, with unresolved D. Trimming removed 4 bases at V and 3 bases at J, with 7 bases between. The CDR3 covers 13 residues.

The chain recombines TRBV7-8 with TRBJ2-2; no firm D call. Trimming shortened V by 5 bases and J by 4 bases, and 8 bases separated the two germline ends. The V gene's germline CDR1 is SGHVS and CDR2 FQNEAQ. The CDR3 sequence is 13 residues long. Here the CDR3 reads CASSARLTGELFF. The CDR3 DNA sequence: TGTGCCAGCAGCGCTAGGCTCACCGGGGAGCTGTTTTTT.

This chain uses TRBV6-2 or TRBV6-3 with TRBJ1-5; D gene unclear. V lost 4 bases and J lost 0, with 10 bases in between. This CDR3 is 15 amino acids long. CDR1 and CDR2 from the germline V gene are MNHEY and SVGEGT. CDR3 DNA: TGTGCCAGCAGTTCGGGCGGTTATAGCAATCAGCCCCAGCATTTT. Its translation is CASSSGGYSNQPQHF.

Notes on this clonotype: A read error may account for a junction end that differs from germline. The V call is TRBV7-9, the J call TRBJ2-3, with a tentative D call TRBD2 (5 bases). The CDR3 extends over 15 amino acids. CDR1 is SEHNR, CDR2 FQNEAQ, per germline (reference sequence). The CDR3 reads CASTIGGGGTATQYF. The DNA for the CDR3 is TGTGCCAGCACCATAGGAGGAGGAGGCACAGCTACGCAGTATTTT.

This clonotype has only a few counts. The rearrangement uses TRBV20-1 and TRBJ2-1; D might be TRBD1 (6 bases). This CDR3 is built from 14 residues. V lost 5 bases and J lost 4, with 15 bases in between. Germline assignment: CDR1 DFQATT and CDR2 SNEGSKA (reference sequence). The CDR3 DNA reads as TGCAGTGCTGCCCCGACCACAGGGTACAATGAGCAGTTCTTC. This encodes CSAAPTTGYNEQFF.

This chain uses TRBV13 with TRBJ2-7, with 8 bases fitting TRBD2. The CDR3 extends over 15 amino acids. Germline loops: CDR1 PRHDT, CDR2 FYEKMQ (reference sequence). Unmatched junction bases numbered 5, after V lost 2 bases and J lost 2 bases. CDR3 sequence: CASSLYGGGTYEQYF. The CDR3 DNA is TGTGCCAGCAGCTTATACGGGGGGGGTACCTACGAGCAGTACTTC.

The chain's CDR3 is CASRPTGGSSSYNEQFF. DNA of the CDR3: TGTGCCAGCAGACCCACAGGGGGCTCCAGCTCCTACAATGAGCAGTTCTTC. The chain has TRBV6-2 or TRBV6-3 and TRBJ2-1; 9 bases map to TRBD1. Losses at the gene ends were 6 bases for V and 0 bases for J; bases not matched to a gene: 9. From germline, CDR1 is MNHEY and CDR2 SVGEGT. This CDR3 has 17 residues.

The rearrangement joins TRBV19 to TRBJ2-4, with TRBD1 matching 7 bases. The DNA end is more similar to TRBJ2-7, so the J call may be wrong. This CDR3 is built from 15 residues. The germline CDR1 and CDR2 sequences are LNHDA and SQIVND (reference sequence). CDR3: CASSIVYRGNDEQYF. The CDR3, as DNA: TGTGCCAGTAGTATCGTATACAGGGGTAACGACGAGCAGTACTTC.

The chain combines TRBV9 with TRBJ2-5; the match to TRBD2 covers 15 bases. V was pared by 3 bases and J by 3 bases, with 6 bases of the junction left unmatched. Per germline, CDR1 SGDLS and CDR2 YYNGEE. CDR3 size: 17 residues. The CDR3 DNA sequence: TGTGCCAGCAGCGACGGACTAGCGGGGGGGAACAAAGAGACCCAGTACTTC. Protein product: CASSDGLAGGNKETQYF. Filled out from reference TRBV9 and TRBJ2-5, the complete variable domain reads DSGVTQTPKHLITATGQRVTLRCSPRSGDLSVYWYQQSLDQGLQFLIQYYNGEERAKGNILERFSAQQFPDLHSELNLSSLELGDSALYFCASSDGLAGGNKETQYFGPGTRLLVL.

Comment on this clonotype: A much more abundant neighbour one base away suggests this may be a read error. The chain has TRBV9 and TRBJ1-1, with 8 positions matching TRBD1. The CDR3 runs to 13 residues. Germline V gene sequence: CDR1 SGDLS, CDR2 YYNGEE. With 4 bases clipped from V and 4 bases from J, the junction kept 3 bases outside the gene matches. This chain's CDR3 is CASSIGQGTEAFF. The CDR3 nucleotides are TGTGCCAGCAGCATCGGACAGGGCACTGAAGCTTTCTTT.

This clonotype was counted once. This chain joins TRBV29-1 and TRBJ2-7; D not certain. This CDR3 region has 11 residues. Trimming pared 7 bases from V and 1 base from J, leaving 8 bases between. In germline, CDR1 is SQVTM, CDR2 ANQGSEA. The CDR3 loop reads CSAYSSYEQYF. CDR3 in DNA: TGCAGCGCTTACTCATCCTACGAGCAGTACTTC.

This clonotype was seen a few times. The genes are TRBV5-6 and TRBJ2-3; a possible D gene is TRBD1 (6 bases). The ends were cut back, 4 bases at V and 6 bases at J, with 24 bases in the middle. Germline CDR1 is SGHDT and CDR2 is YYEEEE. The CDR3 sequence is 17 residues long. The CDR3 protein is CASSRDIDELTRDTQYF. CDR3 in DNA: TGTGCCAGCAGCCGGGACATCGATGAATTAACTAGGGATACGCAGTATTTT.

This clonotype turned up a few times. The rearrangement joins TRBV28 to TRBJ2-7, with D uncertain. The CDR3 consists of 13 residues. Germline V gene data show CDR1 as MDHEN and CDR2 as SYDVKM. V shed 5 bases and J shed 1 base, with 9 bases lying between them. CDR3: CASSNFGSYEQYF. The CDR3 coding sequence is TGTGCCAGCAGTAACTTTGGGTCCTACGAGCAGTACTTC.

Points on this clonotype: A read error is possible here, since a much larger clone lies one base away. The V and J genes are TRBV6-2 or TRBV6-3 and TRBJ2-1; D gene uncertain. The CDR3 is 12 residues long. The germline CDR1 and CDR2 sequences are MNHEY and SVGEGT. The V and J ends lost 6 bases and 4 bases respectively, with 7 bases between them. CDR3 sequence (DNA): TGTGCCAGCAGCCCGAAGTACAATGAGCAGTTCTTC. It is translated as CASSPKYNEQFF.

The V and J genes are TRBV6-6 and TRBJ2-1, with D unclear. From germline, CDR1 is MNHNY and CDR2 SVGAGI (reference sequence). CDR3 size: 13 residues. With 8 bases removed from V and 6 bases from J, the gap between germline ends came to 14 bases. This chain's CDR3 is CASGRTQTNEQFF. DNA of the CDR3: TGTGCCAGCGGCCGAACACAGACCAATGAGCAGTTCTTC.

As regards this clonotype: The junction departs from the called germline gene at one end, perhaps through a read error. The genes are TRBV20-1 and TRBJ2-1, with 8 bases lining up with TRBD2. Per the germline V gene, CDR1 is DFQATT and CDR2 is SNEGSKA (reference sequence). The CDR3 contains 15 residues. CDR3 loop: CSPSGGASSYNKQFF. DNA of the CDR3: TGCAGTCCGTCCGGGGGGGCAAGCTCCTACAATAAGCAGTTCTTC.

The genes are TRBV5-1 and TRBJ2-3; tentatively, D is TRBD1 (6 bases). CDR3 size: 15 residues. CDR1 and CDR2 (germline): SGHRS, YFSETQ. Between the trimmed V and J ends, which lost 4 bases and 0 bases, there was a span of 12 bases. CDR3 DNA: TGCGCCAGCAGCCCGATGGGGGCTAGCACAGATACGCAGTATTTT. As protein: CASSPMGASTDTQYF.

This clonotype was picked up a small number of times. V usage is TRBV4-1 and J usage is TRBJ2-5; 7 bases are shared with TRBD2. V shed 1 base and J 1 base; nucleotides not matched to a gene: 9. In germline, CDR1 is MGHRA, CDR2 YSYEKL. The CDR3 has 17 residues. CDR3 sequence (DNA): TGCGCCAGCAGCCAAGGGCGTGTCCTAGCGGCCCAAGAGACCCAGTACTTC. It translates to CASSQGRVLAAQETQYF.

The chain employs TRBV2 and TRBJ1-1; 7 nucleotides match TRBD1. V trimming: 7 bases; J trimming: 3 bases; junction bases outside the gene matches: 17. This CDR3 is 17 amino acids long. Germline-derived CDR1 and CDR2 are SNHLY and FYNNEI. CDR3 sequence reads: CASKAVDRARGDTEAFF. The CDR3 nucleotides are TGTGCCAGCAAAGCAGTAGACAGGGCCAGGGGGGACACTGAAGCTTTCTTT.

V is TRBV20-1 and J is TRBJ2-4; D assignment may be TRBD1 or TRBD2 (5 bases each). The better agreement between TRBJ2-7 and the DNA end casts doubt on the J call. This CDR3 is 15 amino acids long. Germline values: CDR1 DFQATT, CDR2 SNEGSKA (reference sequence). The CDR3 DNA follows: TGCAGTGCTATAGCGCCCCAGGGTTGGTCCTACGAGCAGTACTTC. Translation: CSAIAPQGWSYEQYF.

This clonotype turned up a few times. The J gene is TRBJ1-4, the V gene TRBV4-1, with D unclear. Germline CDR1 and CDR2: MGHRA and YSYEKL. V was shortened by 4 bases and J by 5 bases, with 20 bases between the two germline ends. The CDR3 totals 17 residues. The CDR3 reads CASSPGMNGVTNEKLFF. CDR3 DNA sequence: TGCGCCAGCAGCCCAGGCATGAATGGGGTGACAAATGAAAAACTGTTTTTT.

This clonotype was detected only a few times. This sequence joins TRBV20-1 and TRBJ2-7, with D maybe TRBD1 (7 bases). CDR1 and CDR2 from the germline V gene are DFQATT and SNEGSKA (reference sequence). V shed 6 bases and J shed 3 bases, with 27 bases lying between them. This CDR3 region has 17 residues. In nucleotides, the CDR3 is TGCAGTGCCGAAGGACAGGCCCTGCGGGGTAACTTCTACGAGCAGTACTTC. It yields the protein CSAEGQALRGNFYEQYF.

This clonotype has a handful of counts. The rearrangement uses TRBV2 and TRBJ1-2; TRBD1 agrees at 7 bases. The J segment lost 6 bases and the V segment lost 2 bases, leaving 21 bases of the junction unmatched. The CDR3 length is 19 residues. The germline CDR1 and CDR2 sequences are SNHLY and FYNNEI. The chain's CDR3 is CASSEYGWTGSSTNDGYTF. CDR3 DNA sequence: TGTGCCAGCAGTGAATACGGATGGACAGGCTCGTCGACGAATGATGGCTACACCTTC. Drawing the rest from reference TRBV2 and TRBJ1-2, the complete variable domain is EPEVTQTPSHQVTQMGQEVILRCVPISNHLYFYWYRQILGQKVEFLVSFYNNEISEKSEIFDDQFSVERPDGSNFTLKIRSTKLEDSAMYFCASSEYGWTGSSTNDGYTFGSGTRLTVV.